The entry below describes one T cell receptor (beta chain). Its cognate antigen has yet to be identified. Qualities for individual bases were not recorded, and no much larger clone is one base off. Taken from the germline V gene, the CDR1 and CDR2 loops are SGHRS and YFSETQ. V loses 0 bases, J loses 1 base, and the germline ends lie 10 bases apart. The CDR3, from cysteine to phenylalanine, totals 15 residues. Only CDR3 DNA remains: 45 bases, in frame from the first base. The data derive from a study of PD-L1 blockade in urothelial cancer (dated by TCRdb to 2015 to 2018). Broadly, across the study: All patients started therapy around 2014 and received atezolizumab 1,200 mg intravenously every 3 weeks. About 90% of the roughly 29 patients were identified as males with urothelial cancer of bladder origin, and a prior smoking history was reported by 18 of 29 patients. Patients had an ECOG performance status of 0 or 1 and had received between 0 and 3 prior chemotherapy regimens. Blood samples were analyzed 3 weeks after the start of treatment (second dose) and 6 weeks after the start of treatment. Blood samples gave median yields of around 150,000 T cells and 83,000 or so unique TCRs, along with a median clonality of 0.080. The study was an exploratory multi-omic analysis of somatic, immune and clinical correlates of response to PD-L1 blockade with atezolizumab in urothelial cancer. Pretreatment tumor samples and matched peripheral blood, collected serially before and after atezolizumab treatment, underwent TCR sequencing. Progression-free survival longer than 6 months counted as durable clinical benefit, and TCR features were additionally tested against both progression-free and overall survival. In the same patients, pretreatment tumors underwent whole exome sequencing and RNA sequencing in addition to TCR sequencing. Durable clinical benefit was achieved by nine patients but not by the remaining 20. Approximately 29 patients had pretreatment blood TCR-seq, about 24 had at least one posttreatment blood collection, and about 24 had tumor TCR-seq. Here is what the overall study found, with its caveats: Greater expansion of tumor-associated TCR clones in peripheral blood 3 weeks after the start of treatment was observed in patients with durable benefit (n ≈ 20, p = 0.022). A pretreatment peripheral blood TCR clonality below the median was linked to improved progression-free and overall survival. Small sample size (n of about 30) and many exploratory analyses mean the results are intended to be hypothesis-generating.

Synthetic TCR analog templates were spiked into each PCR to estimate absolute template abundance from read counts. The immunoSEQ assay was used to amplify TCRbeta CDR3 regions from genomic DNA with bias-controlled V and J gene primers. Rearranged TCRbeta segments were sequenced at approximately 20X coverage. In the paper's pipeline: Clustering was used to correct sequencing errors, and CDR3s were annotated against IMGT so that V, D and J genes could be assigned. Downstream analyses used only productive TCRbeta rearrangements and left out out-of-frame or stop-codon sequences. Clonality was calculated as one minus the Shannon entropy normalized by the log of the number of unique productive sequences. Clones differing between time points or between blood and tumor were identified using Fisher's exact test with Benjamini-Hochberg correction, with an adjusted p below 0.01 applied as the threshold. TCRdb's version of the immuneACCESS table is confined to in-frame rearrangements and falls short of the full clone set. An unresolved V gene accounts for under half of the shortfall where checked; the remainder is of unknown origin. That table supplies the V and J calls and clone size; D and trimming were determined from the DNA. The sample table shows 80,000 to 95,000 clones, and roughly 85% are seen once. 8.4% of the sample is in the top ten clones.

The time point label for this specimen denotes: peripheral blood 6 weeks after treatment start. A cohort of around 28 patients with locally advanced or metastatic urothelial carcinoma, treated at Memorial Sloan Kettering on a trial protocol, was included. Peripheral blood mononuclear cells were collected pretreatment and during treatment, at between 1 and 8 total time points per patient. The Qiagen DNeasy Blood extraction kit was used to purify genomic DNA from total PBMCs and from tumor samples. PBMCs were collected pretreatment and during treatment, and were isolated and stored as previously described.

The chain is assembled from TRBV5-1 and TRBJ1-1; perhaps TRBD1 is the D gene, with 5 bases matching. The sample in question was PBMCs, obtained around atezolizumab (anti-PD-L1) treatment. The sequence was collected from a man aged 65 to 85 with urothelial cancer. The bases are TGCGCCAGCAGCTTGGGAGGAGGGGAGAACACTGAAGCTTTCTTT. Translated, this gives CASSLGGGENTEAFF. With the rest looked up from the reference TRBV5-1 and TRBJ1-1 genes rather than sequenced, the full variable domain is KAGVTQTPRYLIKTRGQQVTLSCSPISGHRSVSWYQQTPGQGLQFLFEYFSETQRNKGNFPGRFSGRQFSNSRSEMNVSTLELGDSALYLCASSLGGGENTEAFFGQGTRLTVV.